The clone carrying this TCR beta chain was seen repeatedly, ten times or more. Its antigen remains unknown. The sample is drawn from a study of human T cells and chemical hapten exposure. Time point here: patch test 3, about 24 weeks after DPC sensitization. The treatment here: therapeutic diphenylcyclopropenone sensitization with weekly scalp DPC. The authors extracted total RNA from unfractionated whole blood. Study conclusions and caveats: Expanded TCRs produced significantly more large CDR3 similarity clusters than controls did. A positive correlation with patch test score was found for PT1 expanded TCR counts.

The J segment lost 0 bases and the V segment lost 4 bases, leaving 6 bases of the junction unmatched. The CDR3 runs 16 residues. Per the germline V gene, CDR1 is SGHRS and CDR2 is YFSETQ. TCRdb reanalysed the RACE reads using MiXCR and keeps one entry per CDR3 protein. The profile shows 40,000 or so distinct CDR3 sequences, 10% to 15% of them singletons. This receptor was obtained from a woman in her 40s with alopecia areata. Some clones in this sample may be carry-over from other donors' samples. The starting material was whole blood, obtained in connection with sensitization to the hapten diphenylcyclopropenone (DPC). The chain combines TRBV5-1 with TRBJ2-1; 8 bases are a match to TRBD2. The CDR3 coding sequence is TGCGCCAGCAGCCGACTAGCGCCTAGCTCCTACAATGAGCAGTTCTTC. This codes for CASSRLAPSSYNEQFF.